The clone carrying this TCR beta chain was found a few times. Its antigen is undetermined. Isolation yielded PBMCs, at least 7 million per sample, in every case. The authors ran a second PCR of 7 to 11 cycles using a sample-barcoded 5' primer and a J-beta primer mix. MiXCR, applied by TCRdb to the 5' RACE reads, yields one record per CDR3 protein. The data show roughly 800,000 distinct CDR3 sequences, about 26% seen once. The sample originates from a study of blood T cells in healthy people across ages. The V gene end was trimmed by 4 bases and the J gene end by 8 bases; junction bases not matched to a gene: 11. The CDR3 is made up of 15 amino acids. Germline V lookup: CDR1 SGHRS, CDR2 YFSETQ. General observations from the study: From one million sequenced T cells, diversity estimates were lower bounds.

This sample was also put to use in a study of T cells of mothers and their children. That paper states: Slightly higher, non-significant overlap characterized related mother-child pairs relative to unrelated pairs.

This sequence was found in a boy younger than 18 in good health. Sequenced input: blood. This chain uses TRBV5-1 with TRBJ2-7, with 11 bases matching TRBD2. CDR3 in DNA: TGCGCCAGCAGCCCGATGCTAGCGGGGGGTAACAAGCAGTACTTC. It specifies CASSPMLAGGNKQYF.